This TCR beta chain was observed in a study of CD8+ T cells in alopecia areata. Study background: Those treated were given oral tofacitinib at 5 to 10 mg twice daily.

Study outcomes and limitations: Scalp samples also contribute reads from the resident alphabeta T cells found in normal skin.

Researchers took lesional scalp punch biopsies and peripheral blood from people who were alopecia areata patients. There are 18 residues in the CDR3. Germline V gives CDR1 SGHDN, CDR2 FVKESK. Trimming took off 4 bases at V and 0 bases at J, with 19 bases between the two ends. With regard to this clone: Its antigen is undetermined.

As the sequencing template, cDNA was produced by extracting RNA and reverse transcribing it. The method was immunoSEQ multiplex PCR; TCRdb's version includes in-frame clones alone and lacks a portion of them. The sample consists of some 130,000 clones, roughly 50% of them appearing once. This clonotype was sampled from a human donor with alopecia areata. This sample comprised CD8+ T cells sorted from blood, obtained at week 0. The V gene is TRBV14, the J gene TRBJ2-1; possible D gene TRBD2, 5 bases. CDR3: CASSPPPEEQSSYNEQFF. DNA of the CDR3: TGTGCCAGCAGCCCGCCCCCGGAGGAGCAGAGCTCCTACAATGAGCAGTTCTTC.